The 2 T cell receptor beta chains below come from one sample, sequenced in a study of T cell responses to AZD1222 COVID-19 vaccine (dated by TCRdb to the early 2020s). The time point label here, explained by the study, means: about 28 days (+/-7) after the second vaccine dose. Library preparation used the immunoSEQ multiplex PCR assay. TCRdb mirrors the immuneACCESS table, restricted to in-frame sequences. Some clones are absent from its copies; in checked studies, under half trace to an unresolved V gene, and the reason for the others is unknown. Present in this sample are approximately 140,000 clones, about nine tenths of which were seen just once. The ten largest clonotypes hold approximately 1.2% of the sample. Here the sequenced sample was peripheral blood, taken 28 days after the second AZD1222 dose. These receptors came from an adult who received the AZD1222 COVID-19 vaccine.

CDR3 sequence (DNA): TGTGCCAGCAAAGCCGGGACAGGCAAATCACCCCTCCACTTT. This codes for CASKAGTGKSPLHF. The chain links TRBV9 to TRBJ1-6, with 8 bases fitting TRBD1. V dropped 6 bases and J dropped 10; count of bases not matched to a gene: 9. CDR3 size: 14 residues. Germline CDR1 SGDLS, CDR2 YYNGEE.

The chain joins TRBV7-2 to TRBJ2-3; TRBD2 aligns across 10 bases. The CDR3 totals 16 residues. V trimming: 5 bases; J trimming: 4 bases; junction bases outside the gene matches: 9. Germline V gene lookup returns CDR1 SGHTA and CDR2 FQGNSA. CDR3 DNA sequence: TGTGCCAGCAGCCTAAGACCTAGCGGGAGCCCAGATACGCAGTATTTT. Residues: CASSLRPSGSPDTQYF.